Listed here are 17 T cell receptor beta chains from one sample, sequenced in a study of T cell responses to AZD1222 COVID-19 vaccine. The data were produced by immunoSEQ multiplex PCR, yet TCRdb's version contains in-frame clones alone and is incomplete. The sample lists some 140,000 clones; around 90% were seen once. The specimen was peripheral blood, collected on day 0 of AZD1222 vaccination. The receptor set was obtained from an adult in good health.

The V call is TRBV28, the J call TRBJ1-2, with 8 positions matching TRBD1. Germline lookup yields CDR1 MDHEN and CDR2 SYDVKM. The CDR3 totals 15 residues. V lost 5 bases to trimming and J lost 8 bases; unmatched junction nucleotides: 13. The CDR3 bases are TGTGCCAGCAGTCCCCAGGGGGCTCGGACTAGGGGCTACACCTTC. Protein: CASSPQGARTRGYTF.

For the CDR3, the DNA is TGTGCCAGCAGCTTAAGTGGGGCCGAGGGGGAGACCCAGTACTTC. Its protein is CASSLSGAEGETQYF. The V call is TRBV7-3, the J call TRBJ2-5; D possibly matches TRBD1 or TRBD2 (5 bases each). Between the trimmed V and J ends, which lost 1 base and 5 bases, there was a span of 14 bases. Looked up from germline, CDR1 is SGHTA and CDR2 is FQGTGA. This CDR3 is 15 amino acids long.

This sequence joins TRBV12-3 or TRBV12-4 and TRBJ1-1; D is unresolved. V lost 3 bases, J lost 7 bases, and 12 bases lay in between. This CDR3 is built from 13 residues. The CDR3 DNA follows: TGTGCCAGCAGTTTCCGACGAGTGGGTGAAGCTTTCTTT. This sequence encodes CASSFRRVGEAFF.

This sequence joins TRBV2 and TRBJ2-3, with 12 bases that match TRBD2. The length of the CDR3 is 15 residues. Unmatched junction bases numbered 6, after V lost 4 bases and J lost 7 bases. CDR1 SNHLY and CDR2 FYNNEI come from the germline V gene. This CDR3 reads CASSGALAGGNTQYF. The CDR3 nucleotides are TGTGCCAGCAGTGGAGCACTAGCGGGAGGAAATACGCAGTATTTT.

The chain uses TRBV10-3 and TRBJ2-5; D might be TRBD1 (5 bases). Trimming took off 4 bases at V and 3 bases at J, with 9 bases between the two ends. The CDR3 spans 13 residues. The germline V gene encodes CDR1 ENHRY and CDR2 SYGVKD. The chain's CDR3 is CAISGVGEETQYF. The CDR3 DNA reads TGTGCCATCAGTGGGGTAGGGGAAGAGACCCAGTACTTC.

CDR3 coding DNA: TGTGCCAGCAGCTTAGGGCCTCGAAGCGGGAGTAGCTCCTACAATGAGCAGTTCTTC. As protein: CASSLGPRSGSSSYNEQFF. The chain couples TRBV7-8 to TRBJ2-1; 8 bases match TRBD2. The CDR3 spans 19 residues. The germline V gene has CDR1 SGHVS and CDR2 FQNEAQ. Trimming removed 1 base from V and 0 bases from J; junction bases left unmatched: 11.

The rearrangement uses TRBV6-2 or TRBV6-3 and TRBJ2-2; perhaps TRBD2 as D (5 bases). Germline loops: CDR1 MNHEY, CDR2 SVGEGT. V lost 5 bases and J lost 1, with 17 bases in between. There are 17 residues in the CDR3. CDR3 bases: TGTGCCAGCAGTCCCGGAATTGAACGGGGGAACACCGGGGAGCTGTTTTTT. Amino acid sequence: CASSPGIERGNTGELFF.

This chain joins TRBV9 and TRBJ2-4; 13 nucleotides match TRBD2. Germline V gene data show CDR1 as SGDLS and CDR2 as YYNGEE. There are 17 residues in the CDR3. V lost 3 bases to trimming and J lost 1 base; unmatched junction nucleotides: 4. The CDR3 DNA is TGTGCCAGCAGCGGGCCACTAGCGGGAGGGGCCAAAAACATTCAGTACTTC. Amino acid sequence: CASSGPLAGGAKNIQYF. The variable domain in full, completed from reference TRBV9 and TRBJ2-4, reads DSGVTQTPKHLITATGQRVTLRCSPRSGDLSVYWYQQSLDQGLQFLIQYYNGEERAKGNILERFSAQQFPDLHSELNLSSLELGDSALYFCASSGPLAGGAKNIQYFGAGTRLSVL.

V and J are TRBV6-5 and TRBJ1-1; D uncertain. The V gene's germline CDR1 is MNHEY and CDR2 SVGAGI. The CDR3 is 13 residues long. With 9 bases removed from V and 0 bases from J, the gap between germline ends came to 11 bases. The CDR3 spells CASSSPLNTEAFF. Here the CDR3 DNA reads TGTGCCAGTAGCAGCCCCCTGAACACTGAAGCTTTCTTT.

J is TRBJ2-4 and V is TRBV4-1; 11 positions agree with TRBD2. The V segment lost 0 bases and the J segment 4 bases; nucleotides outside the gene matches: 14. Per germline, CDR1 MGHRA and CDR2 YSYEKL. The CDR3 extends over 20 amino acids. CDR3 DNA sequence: TGCGCCAGCAGCCAAGAGGAAATAGCGGGAGGGCCGCGGAGGAAAAACATTCAGTACTTC. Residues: CASSQEEIAGGPRRKNIQYF.

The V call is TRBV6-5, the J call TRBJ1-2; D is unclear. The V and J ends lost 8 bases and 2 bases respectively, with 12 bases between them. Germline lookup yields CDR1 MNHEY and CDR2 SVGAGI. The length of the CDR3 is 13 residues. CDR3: CASARGINYGYTF. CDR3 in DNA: TGTGCCAGCGCACGCGGAATCAACTATGGCTACACCTTC.

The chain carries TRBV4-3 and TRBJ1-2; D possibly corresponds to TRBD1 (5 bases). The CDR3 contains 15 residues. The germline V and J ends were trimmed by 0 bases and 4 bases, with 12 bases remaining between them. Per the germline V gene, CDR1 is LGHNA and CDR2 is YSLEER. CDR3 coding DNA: TGCGCCAGCAGCCAAGATAGGGGCCAGGCCTATGGCTACACCTTC. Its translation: CASSQDRGQAYGYTF.

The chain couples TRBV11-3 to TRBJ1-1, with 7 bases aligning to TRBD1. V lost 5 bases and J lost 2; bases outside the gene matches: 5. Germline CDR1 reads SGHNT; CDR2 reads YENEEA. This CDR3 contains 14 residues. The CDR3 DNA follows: TGTGCCAGCAGCAAGGGACAGCCCAACACTGAAGCTTTCTTT. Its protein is CASSKGQPNTEAFF.

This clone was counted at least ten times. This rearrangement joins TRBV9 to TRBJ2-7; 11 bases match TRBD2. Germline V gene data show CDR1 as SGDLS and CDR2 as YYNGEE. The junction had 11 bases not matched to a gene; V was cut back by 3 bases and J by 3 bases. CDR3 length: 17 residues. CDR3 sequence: CASSAGISGRADYEQYF. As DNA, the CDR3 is TGTGCCAGCAGCGCAGGAATTAGCGGGAGGGCCGACTACGAGCAGTACTTC.

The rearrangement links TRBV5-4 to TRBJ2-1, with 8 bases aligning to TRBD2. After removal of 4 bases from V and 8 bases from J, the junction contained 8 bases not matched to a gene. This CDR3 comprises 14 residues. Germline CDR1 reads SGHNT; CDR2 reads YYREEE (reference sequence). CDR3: CASSPPSGSYEQFF. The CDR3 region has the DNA TGTGCCAGCAGCCCCCCCAGCGGGAGCTATGAGCAGTTCTTC.

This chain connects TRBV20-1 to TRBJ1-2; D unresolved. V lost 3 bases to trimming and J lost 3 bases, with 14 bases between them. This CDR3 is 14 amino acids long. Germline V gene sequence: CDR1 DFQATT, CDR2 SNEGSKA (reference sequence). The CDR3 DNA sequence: TGCAGTGCTAGTTCCCGGAAGGAGTACTATGGCTACACCTTC. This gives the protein CSASSRKEYYGYTF.

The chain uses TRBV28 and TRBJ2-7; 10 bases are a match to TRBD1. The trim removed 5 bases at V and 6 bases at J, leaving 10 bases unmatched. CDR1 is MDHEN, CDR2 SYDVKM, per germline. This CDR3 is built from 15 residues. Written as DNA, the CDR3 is TGTGCCAGCAGTAAACCACTGAGGACAGGGGGCGAGCAGTACTTC. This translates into CASSKPLRTGGEQYF.